The present T cell receptor (beta chain) was sequenced within a study of blood T cell repertoires in COVID-19 (dated by TCRdb to the early 2020s). Study-wide context: The collaborator samples originated in the United States, Italy and Spain and spanned the acute and convalescent phases of COVID-19. The material from the prospective study consisted of cDNA or gDNA derived from T cells, B-cell-depleted T cells, or PBMCs. The repertoires were made available in a free public database intended to serve as a resource for research on the immune response to SARS-CoV-2. The sample metadata nearly always contained a de-identified subject ID, COVID-19 status, age in years and sex. Where available, HLA class I and class II types were taken from metadata supplied by the sample provider and were not determined by assay-based typing. Deeply sampled blood TCRbeta repertoires from subjects exposed to, actively infected with, or recovered from COVID-19 were included in the dataset. Samples came from the ongoing ImmuneRACE study (first 160 participants) plus 1,254 subjects from 6 global collaborators. Beyond this particular receptor, the publication reports: How much clinical and demographic metadata was included differed by source and by participant, and the metadata was provided uncurated.

TCRbeta CDR3 regions were amplified from genomic DNA using the immunoSEQ Assay, a bias-controlled multiplex PCR. The study's own analysis went as follows. Nucleated cell counts per sample were estimated from amplification of reference gene primers within the assay. Sequence reads were collapsed and filtered to measure the absolute abundance of every unique TCRbeta CDR3 rearrangement. Productive Simpson clonality was computed per sample as the square root of Simpson's diversity index over productive rearrangements. The table was pulled from immuneACCESS by TCRdb, which kept in-frame rearrangements only. Such tables lose some clones; where checked, under half of the loss comes from unresolved V genes, and the rest has no known cause. V, J and clone size are taken as reported in that table, and D and trimming were inferred from the DNA itself. In all, the sample holds fewer than 200,000 clones, and more than 75% of those were seen once. Roughly 5.6% of the sample rests with the top ten.

The CDR3, from cysteine to phenylalanine, totals 14 residues. The retained sequence is limited to the CDR3, 42 bases, with the frame set at the first base. Via the germline V gene (reference sequence), CDR1 is LNHDA and CDR2 SQIVND. V gives up 4 bases and J gives up 4 bases, and the segment between their germline ends measures 12 bases. Comments on this clone: The clone's antigen remains unknown. Base qualities are not provided; no much larger clone lies one nucleotide away.

Each collaborating institution followed its own protocols to collect whole blood in K2EDTA tubes. Collaborator samples were shipped for TCRbeta analysis as frozen whole blood, isolated PBMCs, or DNA extracted from either sample type. The TCR was taken from a man aged 40-50 years with active or convalescent COVID-19. Recombination linked TRBV19 to TRBJ2-3; TRBD1 is possibly the D segment (5 matching bases). Specimen: peripheral blood. The DNA reads TGTGCCAGTAGTAACAGGTTACCCCCAGATACGCAGTATTTT. The encoded protein is CASSNRLPPDTQYF.